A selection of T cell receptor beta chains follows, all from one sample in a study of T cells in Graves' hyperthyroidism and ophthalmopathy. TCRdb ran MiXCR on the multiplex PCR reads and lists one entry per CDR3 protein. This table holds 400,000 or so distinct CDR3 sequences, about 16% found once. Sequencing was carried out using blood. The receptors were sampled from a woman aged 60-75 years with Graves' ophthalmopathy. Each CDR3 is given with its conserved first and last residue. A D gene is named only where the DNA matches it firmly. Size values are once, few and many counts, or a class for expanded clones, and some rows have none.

CDR3nt: TGTGCCAGCAGCTCCGGGGTCCTTCTGTATGGAAACACCATATATTTT
CDR3aa: CASSSGVLLYGNTIYF
d_gene: .
abundance: many
v_gene: TRBV11-2
j_gene: TRBJ1-3

CDR3nt: TGCGCCAGCAGCTATAGGAGGGCTTCCTACAATGAGCAGTTCTTC
CDR3aa: CASSYRRASYNEQFF
d_gene: .
abundance: many
v_gene: TRBV5-1
j_gene: TRBJ2-1

CDR3nt: TGCGCCAGCAGCCCGATCTCCGTGATGAACACTGAAGCTTTCTTT
CDR3aa: CASSPISVMNTEAFF
d_gene: .
abundance: .
v_gene: TRBV5-1
j_gene: TRBJ1-1

CDR3nt: TGTGCCAGCAGTGAGTTAACTAGCGGGTGGGCGGTAGCCAAAAACATTCAGTACTTC
CDR3aa: CASSELTSGWAVAKNIQYF
d_gene: TRBD2
abundance: many
v_gene: TRBV6-1
j_gene: TRBJ2-4

CDR3nt: TGCAGCGCCGCCCATGGGGGGGCCAGCACTGAAGCTTTCTTT
CDR3aa: CSAAHGGASTEAFF
d_gene: .
abundance: many
v_gene: TRBV29-1
j_gene: TRBJ1-1

CDR3nt: TGTGCTAGTGGTTATAGCGGGAGTACCTACGAGCAGTACTTC
CDR3aa: CASGYSGSTYEQYF
d_gene: TRBD2
abundance: .
v_gene: TRBV12-5
j_gene: TRBJ2-7

CDR3nt: TGCAGTGCTAGGAAGACAGGGTCTGGGTACAATGAGCAGTTCTTC
CDR3aa: CSARKTGSGYNEQFF
d_gene: TRBD1
abundance: .
v_gene: TRBV20-1
j_gene: TRBJ2-1

CDR3nt: TGTGCCAGCAGCCAACTACAGGGGGAATCACCCCTCCACTTT
CDR3aa: CASSQLQGESPLHF
d_gene: TRBD1
abundance: .
v_gene: TRBV3-1
j_gene: TRBJ1-6

CDR3nt: TGTGCCAGCAGCCGTGGACAGGTCTCTACGCAGTATTTT
CDR3aa: CASSRGQVSTQYF
d_gene: TRBD1
abundance: few
v_gene: TRBV6-1
j_gene: TRBJ2-3

CDR3nt: TGCGCCAGCAGCCAAGGGAAGGGGTCGAACACTGAAGCTTTCTTT
CDR3aa: CASSQGKGSNTEAFF
d_gene: .
abundance: .
v_gene: TRBV4-1
j_gene: TRBJ1-1

CDR3nt: TGTGCCAGCAGTTACCTGACAGGGCGGGAACAGCCCCAGCATTTT
CDR3aa: CASSYLTGREQPQHF
d_gene: TRBD1
abundance: once
v_gene: TRBV6-2/TRBV6-3
j_gene: TRBJ1-5

CDR3nt: TGCGCCAGCAGCCCCCTCACTAAGGGCGAGCAGTACTTC
CDR3aa: CASSPLTKGEQYF
d_gene: .
abundance: many
v_gene: TRBV5-1
j_gene: TRBJ2-7

CDR3nt: TGCGCCAGCAGTAATGGGAGAGTCTTGGCCACTGAAGCTTTCTTT
CDR3aa: CASSNGRVLATEAFF
d_gene: .
abundance: many
v_gene: TRBV5-1
j_gene: TRBJ1-1

CDR3nt: TGTGCCTGGAGTGTAGGGGGCAGAATGAACTATGGCTACACCTTC
CDR3aa: CAWSVGGRMNYGYTF
d_gene: TRBD1
abundance: many
v_gene: TRBV30
j_gene: TRBJ1-2

CDR3nt: TGCGCCAGCAGCTTGACGAGCGGGAGACCCTACAATGAGCAGTTCTTC
CDR3aa: CASSLTSGRPYNEQFF
d_gene: TRBD2
abundance: many
v_gene: TRBV5-1
j_gene: TRBJ2-1

CDR3nt: TGTGCCAGCAGCGGGGTCCCCAACATTCAGTACTTC
CDR3aa: CASSGVPNIQYF
d_gene: .
abundance: once
v_gene: TRBV12-3/TRBV12-4
j_gene: TRBJ2-4

CDR3nt: TGTGCCAGCTCACCCCGGGAGGTCCCCGCTGGAAACACCATATATTTT
CDR3aa: CASSPREVPAGNTIYF
d_gene: .
abundance: .
v_gene: TRBV18
j_gene: TRBJ1-3

CDR3nt: TGCAGTGCTAGTGGGGGACAGGGGTTGACCTACGAGCAGTACTTC
CDR3aa: CSASGGQGLTYEQYF
d_gene: TRBD1
abundance: .
v_gene: TRBV20-1
j_gene: TRBJ2-7

CDR3nt: TGCAGTGCTAGAGACGCAGGGTTTGATCAGCCCCAGCATTTT
CDR3aa: CSARDAGFDQPQHF
d_gene: .
abundance: many
v_gene: TRBV20-1
j_gene: TRBJ1-5